This T cell receptor (beta chain) was recovered during a study of shared clonotypes between healthy human individuals. As concerns this clone: Its antigen is unknown.

This CDR3 is 15 amino acids long. V gave up 5 bases and J gave up 2 bases, with 14 bases separating them. CDR1 and CDR2 from the germline V gene are SGDLS and YYNGEE. As defined, naive CD8 cells were CD45RO-negative and positively selected for CCR7, with terminally differentiated effector memory CD45RA+ cells excluded. Sequencing was performed with immunoSEQ multiplex PCR; in TCRdb, only in-frame clones are kept and a portion is missing. The sample holds fewer than 1 million clones; around 96% are singletons and the top ten take about 0.25%. Study-level results: Non-shared clonotypes had lower generation probabilities than clonotypes shared by all four sorted-subset donors.

The clonotype was recovered from a man aged 25-40 years in good health. Material for sequencing was naive CD8+ T cells sorted from blood. V gene TRBV9 combines with J gene TRBJ1-5, with D possibly TRBD1 on 6 matching bases. DNA for the CDR3: TGTGCCAGCAGTGAGACAGGAGCGGGCAATCAGCCCCAGCATTTT. Its protein product is CASSETGAGNQPQHF.